This T cell receptor beta chain was observed in a study of blood T cell repertoires in COVID-19. Assay used: immunoSEQ multiplex PCR; TCRdb lists only in-frame clones, some missing. The sample lists 50,000 to 65,000 clones, 75% to 90% occurring once. The CDR3 is 17 amino acids. CDR1 and CDR2 from the germline V gene are LNHDA and SQIVND (reference sequence). Unmatched junction bases numbered 7, after V lost 5 bases and J lost 4 bases. The clonotype comes from a human donor in a cohort sampled during active COVID-19. The chain carries TRBV19 and TRBJ2-2; 13 nucleotides agree with TRBD2. The sequenced sample consisted of peripheral blood. The DNA of the CDR3 is TGTGCCAGTAGTCGCCTTACTAGCGGGAGGGCCACCGGGGAGCTGTTTTTT. The encoded protein is CASSRLTSGRATGELFF.